This note documents a single T cell receptor beta chain sequence. Its antigen is not identified. The data are from a study of blood T cells in healthy people across ages. Findings and caveats of the study: Because donor CMV status was unknown, expanded clonotype changes were possibly confounded. Those diversity estimates obtained from one million T cells were thought to be underestimates.

Donors gave roughly 10 milliliters of peripheral blood apiece. Combining a sample-barcoded 5' primer with a J-beta primer mix, a second PCR ran for 7 to 11 cycles. No fewer than 2.5 million CDR3-containing paired-end reads came from each sample. TCRdb re-called the 5' RACE reads with MiXCR, one entry per CDR3 protein. The sample shows about 1.6 million distinct CDR3 sequences, 30% to 40% of them seen only once. What was sequenced was blood. The origin of this receptor is a woman aged 30 to 39 in good health.

CDR3 residues: CASSLEPENSPLHF. CDR3 sequence (DNA): TGTGCCAGCAGTCTCGAACCTGAGAATTCACCCCTCCACTTT. The genes are TRBV27 and TRBJ1-6; D gene uncertain. V was pared by 5 bases and J by 7 bases, with 12 bases between. CDR1 is MNHEY, CDR2 SMNVEV, per germline (reference sequence). The CDR3 extends over 14 amino acids.